This T cell receptor (beta chain) was obtained from a study of graft-versus-host responses after intestinal transplantation. This clone was observed a handful of times. Its target is not known. Repertoires were generated with immunoSEQ multiplex PCR, while TCRdb's copy carries only in-frame clones and drops some. In the table there are 20,000 to 25,000 clones, approximately 82% of which are singletons. This material consisted of unstimulated CD8+ T cells sorted from spleen or lymph node cells, taken before transplant. The TCR comes from a human donor who was the organ donor for an intestinal transplant.

CDR3: CATSPRDRGISTFF. The DNA of the CDR3 is TGTGCCACCTCACCAAGGGACAGGGGTATTAGTACTTTCTTT. The chain carries TRBV11-3 and TRBJ1-1; 10 bases map to TRBD1. CDR1 is SGHNT and CDR2 is YENEEA in the germline V gene. The CDR3 extends over 14 amino acids. With V trimmed by 10 bases and J by 12 bases, 17 bases remained unmatched.